This passage covers 19 T cell receptor beta chains from one sample sequenced in a study of blood T cell repertoires in COVID-19. Profiled with immunoSEQ multiplex PCR; TCRdb holds only in-frame clones, not every one. The sample records more than 65,000 clones, around 80% being singletons. The source material was peripheral blood. The source of these receptors is an older woman with acute or convalescent COVID-19.

The chain employs TRBV19 and TRBJ1-1, with D possibly being TRBD1 (5 bases). CDR1 LNHDA and CDR2 SQIVND come from the germline V gene (reference sequence). This CDR3 contains 13 residues. Trimming removed 2 bases at V and 6 bases at J, with 10 bases between. CDR3 protein: CASSIRGGPEAFF. CDR3 nucleotides: TGTGCCAGTAGTATAAGGGGTGGGCCTGAAGCTTTCTTT.

In this sample, this clone turned up a few times. J is TRBJ2-1 and V is TRBV24-1, with D possibly TRBD1 on 5 matching bases. Germline CDR1 reads KGHDR; CDR2 reads SFDVKD. This CDR3 spans 15 amino acids. V was cut by 1 base and J by 8 bases, with 14 bases left in between. In DNA form, the CDR3 reads TGTGCCACCAGTGATTTTGACAGTTTAACCGATGAGCAGTTCTTC. Translating gives CATSDFDSLTDEQFF.

This chain joins TRBV5-8 and TRBJ2-5, with D possibly matching TRBD1 (6 bases). V dropped 0 bases and J dropped 5 bases, with 11 bases sitting between them. Germline CDR1 and CDR2: SGHTS and YDEGEE. The CDR3 sequence is 14 residues long. In DNA form, the CDR3 reads TGTGCCAGCAGCTTGGCAGGGGTCTCGGAGACCCAGTACTTC. The encoded protein is CASSLAGVSETQYF.

The genes are TRBV7-9 and TRBJ2-5; 8 bases are a match to TRBD2. Per germline, CDR1 SEHNR and CDR2 FQNEAQ (reference sequence). The J segment lost 1 base and the V segment lost 0 bases, leaving 13 bases of the junction unmatched. There are 19 residues in the CDR3. The CDR3 DNA sequence: TGTGCCAGCAGCTTAGCAGGGGGTTTCGCGGGAGGTAGCCAAGAGACCCAGTACTTC. Translating gives CASSLAGGFAGGSQETQYF.

The chain combines TRBV24-1 with TRBJ2-2; 14 positions match TRBD2. Per germline, CDR1 KGHDR and CDR2 SFDVKD. J gave up 7 bases and V 4 bases, and 4 bases lay outside the gene matches. The length of the CDR3 is 16 residues. CDR3 residues: CATSDRTSGRIGELFF. The CDR3, as DNA: TGTGCCACCAGTGACCGGACTAGCGGGAGGATCGGGGAGCTGTTTTTT.

This clone was counted a few times. The rearrangement links TRBV2 to TRBJ1-6, with D perhaps matching TRBD1 (5 bases). Germline V gives CDR1 SNHLY, CDR2 FYNNEI. The CDR3 spans 15 residues. V shed 7 bases and J shed 0 bases, with 10 bases lying between them. CDR3 loop: CASTGDSSYNSPLHF. The CDR3 DNA is TGTGCCAGCACGGGGGATAGCTCCTATAATTCACCCCTCCACTTT.

This sequence joins TRBV5-1 and TRBJ2-5; weak D call: TRBD1 (5 bases). From germline, CDR1 is SGHRS and CDR2 YFSETQ. The CDR3 totals 16 residues. V lost 4 bases and J lost 3, with 19 bases in between. The CDR3 is CASSLMPGGAEETQYF. In DNA form, the CDR3 reads TGCGCCAGCAGCCTAATGCCCGGTGGGGCCGAAGAGACCCAGTACTTC.

The chain uses TRBV27 and TRBJ2-1; TRBD2 aligns across 8 bases. The trim removed 2 bases at V and 5 bases at J, leaving 5 bases unmatched. This CDR3 is 15 amino acids long. The germline CDR1 and CDR2 sequences are MNHEY and SMNVEV (reference sequence). The CDR3 sequence: CASSLRAGAHNEQFF. Written as DNA, the CDR3 is TGTGCCAGCAGTTTACGAGCGGGAGCCCACAATGAGCAGTTCTTC.

The rearrangement uses TRBV19 and TRBJ1-5; D is ambiguous. The CDR3 has 13 residues. V lost 7 bases and J lost 0, with 7 bases in between. Germline V gene data show CDR1 as LNHDA and CDR2 as SQIVND (reference sequence). The CDR3 sequence is CASNLYSNQPQHF. The CDR3 coding sequence is TGTGCCAGTAACTTGTATAGCAATCAGCCCCAGCATTTT.

The rearrangement links TRBV6-5 to TRBJ2-4; 7 nucleotides agree with TRBD2. V was clipped by 8 bases and J by 6 bases; unmatched bases: 7. The length of the CDR3 is 13 residues. The V gene's germline CDR1 is MNHEY and CDR2 SVGAGI. The CDR3 loop reads CASFTSAVNIQYF. The CDR3 bases are TGTGCCAGCTTCACTAGCGCCGTAAACATTCAGTACTTC.

The chain links TRBV5-1 to TRBJ1-2, with 9 bases fitting TRBD1. This CDR3 region has 14 residues. The J segment lost 8 bases and the V segment lost 0 bases, leaving 5 bases of the junction unmatched. Germline V lookup: CDR1 SGHRS, CDR2 YFSETQ. The CDR3 DNA reads as TGCGCCAGCAGCTTGGGGGACAGGGCGGGCGGCTACACCTTC. This encodes CASSLGDRAGGYTF. The full variable domain, completed using reference TRBV5-1 and TRBJ1-2, is KAGVTQTPRYLIKTRGQQVTLSCSPISGHRSVSWYQQTPGQGLQFLFEYFSETQRNKGNFPGRFSGRQFSNSRSEMNVSTLELGDSALYLCASSLGDRAGGYTFGSGTRLTVV.

This chain links TRBV12-3 or TRBV12-4 with TRBJ2-1, with D unresolved. This CDR3 region has 13 residues. Trimming removed 6 bases at V and 8 bases at J, with 14 bases between. CDR3 DNA sequence: TGTGCCAGCAGGATGACTGGTACGGATGAGCAGTTCTTC. This encodes CASRMTGTDEQFF.

This clone has a handful of counts. V gene TRBV18 combines with J gene TRBJ2-1; 10 nucleotides match TRBD1. With V trimmed by 0 bases and J by 10 bases, 9 bases remained unmatched. This CDR3 comprises 16 residues. CDR1 KGHSH and CDR2 LQKENI come from the germline V gene. DNA for the CDR3: TGTGCCAGCTCACCACCCGCCGGGACAGGGGTTGGCGAGCAGTTCTTC. This translates into CASSPPAGTGVGEQFF.

The V call is TRBV29-1, the J call TRBJ1-1; D gene unclear. The CDR3 has 13 amino acids. Trimming pared 3 bases from V and 3 bases from J, leaving 11 bases between. Germline V gene lookup returns CDR1 SQVTM and CDR2 ANQGSEA. Here the CDR3 DNA reads TGCAGCGTTGAGTGGCCCCTTCACACTGAAGCTTTCTTT. Residues: CSVEWPLHTEAFF.

This clone appeared a few times. The V gene is TRBV18, the J gene TRBJ2-3; TRBD1 aligns across 7 bases. Germline V gene sequence: CDR1 KGHSH, CDR2 LQKENI. This CDR3 region has 15 residues. J was trimmed by 3 bases and V by 5 bases; bases with no gene match: 8. The CDR3 reads CASSARQGRTDTQYF. CDR3 nucleotides: TGTGCCAGCTCAGCTAGACAGGGAAGGACAGATACGCAGTATTTT.

This rearrangement joins TRBV6-5 to TRBJ1-2, with TRBD1 matching over 7 bases. Germline trimming cut 5 bases from V and 8 bases from J; bases unmatched to any gene: 14. CDR3 length: 15 residues. Germline lookup yields CDR1 MNHEY and CDR2 SVGAGI. The CDR3 sequence: CASSRITTGDGGYTF. The DNA of the CDR3 is TGTGCCAGCAGTCGGATTACAACAGGGGATGGCGGCTACACCTTC.

The V and J genes are TRBV28 and TRBJ1-5; maybe TRBD1 (5 bases). Trimming removed 5 bases at V and 0 bases at J, with 11 bases between. The CDR3 has 15 amino acids. Germline V gene lookup returns CDR1 MDHEN and CDR2 SYDVKM. DNA of the CDR3: TGTGCCAGCAGTCACGACAGCTATAGCAATCAGCCCCAGCATTTT. Encoded protein: CASSHDSYSNQPQHF.

CDR3 amino acids: CASSHNSGTLNEKLFF. The CDR3 DNA reads TGTGCCAGCAGCCATAACAGCGGGACGCTCAATGAAAAACTGTTTTTT. This sequence joins TRBV14 and TRBJ1-4; tentatively, D is TRBD1 (5 bases). Germline V gene data show CDR1 as SGHDN and CDR2 as FVKESK. V was cut by 3 bases and J by 5 bases, with 16 bases left in between. CDR3 length: 16 residues.

CDR3 nucleotides: TGTGCCAGCAGTGAAGCCGCAGGGCGTCAGCCCCAGCATTTT. Protein: CASSEAAGRQPQHF. The V call is TRBV6-1, the J call TRBJ1-5, with a possible D match to TRBD1 (5 bases). CDR1 and CDR2 (germline): MNHNS, SASEGT. Trimming removed 0 bases at V and 6 bases at J, with 9 bases between. The CDR3 covers 14 residues.